This T cell receptor beta chain appears in the sequencing data of a study of radiation and T cells in renal cell carcinoma. This clone was detected only once. The treatment is: treatment-naive control, cytoreductive nephrectomy. The method was immunoSEQ multiplex PCR; TCRdb's version includes in-frame clones alone and lacks a portion of them. In the table there are about 16,000 clones, about 50% of which are singletons. The specimen was tumor tissue, collected from a patient whose treatment was nephrectomy without radiotherapy. The TCR was taken from a man aged 35 to 55 with renal cell carcinoma.

The CDR3 DNA reads TGTGCCAGCAGTTCCAACCGGGGACCCGGGGGCGAGCAGTACTTC. Its translation: CASSSNRGPGGEQYF. The V and J genes are TRBV7-6 and TRBJ2-7; weak D call: TRBD2 (6 bases). The CDR3 totals 15 residues. Trimming removed 6 bases at V and 6 bases at J, with 21 bases between. CDR1 SGHVS and CDR2 FNYEAQ come from the germline V gene.